What follows are 16 T cell receptor beta chains derived from one specimen sequenced in a study of T cell repertoires in cytomegalovirus infection (dated by TCRdb to about 2019). These TCRs' antigens remain unknown. The run used an Illumina HiSeq 1500. Through fastp at Q25 and MiXCR, TCRdb rebuilt clones from the public reads, retaining in-frame beta chains. All rows with the same CDR3 protein become a single entry with the most common DNA and genes. The sample includes approximately 110,000 distinct CDR3 sequences, with 32% observed a single time. The ten most abundant clones make up under 65% of the sample. The sample's treatment or condition label is to be understood as: in vitro stimulation with specific CMV peptide epitopes to enrich CMV-specific T cells. The sequencing here drew on CD8+ T cells from cultured PBMCs, taken from culture after CMV antigen stimulation. Every receptor here comes from a human donor in good health (CMV status not recorded). Some clones in this sample may be carry-over from other donors' samples.

The V call is TRBV7-6, the J call TRBJ2-2; the match to TRBD1 covers 7 bases. V lost 1 base, J lost 4 bases, and 6 bases stayed unmatched. The germline gives CDR1 SGHVS, CDR2 FNYEAQ. The CDR3 length is 16 residues. CDR3 loop: CASSLVEGAATGELFF. The CDR3 DNA reads TGTGCCAGCAGCTTAGTCGAGGGGGCGGCCACCGGGGAGCTGTTTTTT.

V usage is TRBV7-9 and J usage is TRBJ2-5; TRBD1 matches 8 bases. The germline CDR1 and CDR2 sequences are SEHNR and FQNEAQ (reference sequence). The ends lost 5 bases at V and 5 bases at J; junction bases unmatched: 10. CDR3 length: 15 residues. DNA for the CDR3: TGTGCCAGCAGCACAACCAGAACAGGGGGTGAGACCCAGTACTTC. Amino acids: CASSTTRTGGETQYF.

In this sample, this clonotype turned up a few times. The chain links TRBV20-1 to TRBJ2-1; the D is unclear. This CDR3 has 16 residues. Per the germline V gene, CDR1 is DFQATT and CDR2 is SNEGSKA (reference sequence). V was shortened by 0 bases and J by 0 bases, with 12 bases between the two germline ends. CDR3 nucleotide sequence: TGCAGTGCTAGAGATCCATACCAAAGCTCCTACAATGAGCAGTTCTTC. It specifies CSARDPYQSSYNEQFF.

This chain joins TRBV7-2 and TRBJ1-5, with D uncertain. The CDR3 consists of 15 residues. CDR1 is SGHTA, CDR2 FQGNSA, per germline. The V end lost 1 base, the J end lost 1 base, and 8 bases lay between the germline ends. The CDR3 DNA reads TGTGCCAGCAGCTTAGAGGGTCCCAGCAATCAGCCCCAGCATTTT. Amino acids: CASSLEGPSNQPQHF.

The rearrangement links TRBV6-5 to TRBJ2-7; perhaps TRBD1 as D (5 bases). Trimming took off 2 bases at V and 3 bases at J, with 5 bases between the two ends. Germline V gene lookup returns CDR1 MNHEY and CDR2 SVGAGI. The CDR3 runs 12 residues. CDR3 sequence reads: CASSYRGYEQYF. CDR3 in DNA: TGTGCCAGCAGTTACAGGGGCTACGAGCAGTACTTC.

This chain joins TRBV7-2 and TRBJ1-5; D might be TRBD1 (6 bases). The CDR3 contains 15 residues. The V and J ends lost 5 bases and 6 bases respectively, with 17 bases between them. CDR1 and CDR2 (germline): SGHTA, FQGNSA. The CDR3 bases are TGTGCCAGCAGCCCCGACGGGGGAGGGGGTCAGCCCCAGCATTTT. As protein: CASSPDGGGGQPQHF. The full variable domain, with the rest looked up from reference TRBV7-2 and TRBJ1-5, is GAGVSQSPSNKVTEKGKDVELRCDPISGHTALYWYRQSLGQGLEFLIYFQGNSAPDKSGLPSDRFSAERTGGSVSTLTIQRTQQEDSAVYLCASSPDGGGGQPQHFGDGTRLSIL.

This clonotype has a handful of counts. The J gene is TRBJ2-1, the V gene TRBV7-6; TRBD2 is a possible D gene (6 bases). Germline assignment: CDR1 SGHVS and CDR2 FNYEAQ. The CDR3 contains 17 residues. V shed 4 bases and J shed 0 bases, with 16 bases lying between them. This CDR3 is CASSSLDYPSSYNEQFF. The CDR3 DNA sequence: TGTGCCAGCAGCTCTTTGGACTATCCGAGCTCCTACAATGAGCAGTTCTTC. Looking up the rest from reference TRBV7-6 and TRBJ2-1 gives the full variable domain: GAGVSQSPRYKVTKRGQDVALRCDPISGHVSLYWYRQALGQGPEFLTYFNYEAQQDKSGLPNDRFSAERPEGSISTLTIQRTEQRDSAMYRCASSSLDYPSSYNEQFFGPGTRLTVL.

The chain recombines TRBV10-3 with TRBJ1-6; D call uncertain. This CDR3 contains 14 residues. Germline loops: CDR1 ENHRY, CDR2 SYGVKD. V lost 2 bases to trimming and J lost 9 bases, with 11 bases between them. CDR3 sequence: CAISESAGGSPLHF. CDR3 bases: TGTGCCATCAGTGAGAGTGCCGGAGGTTCACCCCTCCACTTT.

The table lists this clonotype with a count of one. The chain couples TRBV20-1 to TRBJ2-7; D might be TRBD1 (6 bases). V lost 1 base and J lost 1, with 11 bases in between. This CDR3 is built from 14 residues. Per germline, CDR1 DFQATT and CDR2 SNEGSKA (reference sequence). CDR3 region: CSARGWTDSYEQYF. CDR3 sequence (DNA): TGCAGTGCTAGAGGTTGGACAGATTCCTACGAGCAGTACTTC.

The chain joins TRBV12-3 or TRBV12-4 to TRBJ2-4; no firm D call. CDR3 length: 13 residues. Trimming removed 2 bases at V and 4 bases at J, with 6 bases between. CDR3 sequence (DNA): TGTGCCAGCAGTTTAAACAGAAAAAACATTCAGTACTTC. It translates to CASSLNRKNIQYF.

V gene TRBV19 combines with J gene TRBJ2-3; 8 bases map to TRBD2. V lost 3 bases to trimming and J lost 6 bases; unmatched junction nucleotides: 23. Germline V gene data show CDR1 as LNHDA and CDR2 as SQIVND (reference sequence). The CDR3 contains 20 residues. The CDR3 nucleotides read TGTGCCAGTAGTATCTACGTCTATACCACCTCGGGACTAGAATTTGATACGCAGTATTTT. It codes for CASSIYVYTTSGLEFDTQYF.

This clonotype showed up just a few times. The chain has TRBV7-2 and TRBJ1-2; possible D gene TRBD1, 6 bases. The CDR3 has 15 residues. CDR1 is SGHTA and CDR2 is FQGNSA in the germline V gene. With 3 bases removed from V and 11 bases from J, the gap between germline ends came to 22 bases. The CDR3 loop reads CASSFFQGQGGDYTF. In DNA, the CDR3 is TGTGCCAGCAGCTTTTTCCAGGGACAAGGAGGGGATTACACCTTC.

The chain is built from TRBV5-6 and TRBJ1-1; D is possibly TRBD1 (5 bases). Germline CDR1 and CDR2: SGHDT and YYEEEE. V was cut by 4 bases and J by 1 base, with 11 bases left in between. The CDR3 is 14 amino acids. The chain's CDR3 is CASSLRDGNTEAFF. CDR3 bases: TGTGCCAGCAGCCTCCGGGACGGGAACACTGAAGCTTTCTTT. Full variable domain (missing parts from reference TRBV5-6 and TRBJ1-1): DAGVTQSPTHLIKTRGQQVTLRCSPKSGHDTVSWYQQALGQGPQFIFQYYEEEERQRGNFPDRFSGHQFPNYSSELNVNALLLGDSALYLCASSLRDGNTEAFFGQGTRLTVV.

The chain couples TRBV5-4 to TRBJ1-2; 10 nucleotides line up with TRBD1. Germline V gene sequence: CDR1 SGHNT, CDR2 YYREEE (reference sequence). There are 14 residues in the CDR3. The V gene end was trimmed by 2 bases and the J gene end by 7 bases; junction bases not matched to a gene: 5. The CDR3 sequence is CASSFDRGLGGYTF. The CDR3 nucleotides read TGTGCCAGCAGCTTCGACAGGGGGCTTGGTGGCTACACCTTC.

This clonotype has just one count. The gene calls are TRBV4-3 and TRBJ2-1, with a possible D match to TRBD2 (6 bases). This CDR3 spans 13 amino acids. From germline, CDR1 is LGHNA and CDR2 YSLEER. The V end lost 4 bases, the J end lost 8 bases, and 12 bases lay between the germline ends. CDR3 sequence reads: CASSLAGLDEQFF. DNA of the CDR3: TGCGCCAGCAGCCTGGCGGGACTCGATGAGCAGTTCTTC.

The J gene is TRBJ1-5, the V gene TRBV15; D is possibly TRBD1 (6 bases). Trimming took 8 bases from V and 3 from J, leaving 14 bases between them. This CDR3 has 14 residues. Germline assignment: CDR1 LNHNV and CDR2 YYDKDF (reference sequence). The CDR3 here is CATADRVINQPQHF. The CDR3, as DNA: TGTGCCACCGCGGACAGAGTCATCAATCAGCCCCAGCATTTT.